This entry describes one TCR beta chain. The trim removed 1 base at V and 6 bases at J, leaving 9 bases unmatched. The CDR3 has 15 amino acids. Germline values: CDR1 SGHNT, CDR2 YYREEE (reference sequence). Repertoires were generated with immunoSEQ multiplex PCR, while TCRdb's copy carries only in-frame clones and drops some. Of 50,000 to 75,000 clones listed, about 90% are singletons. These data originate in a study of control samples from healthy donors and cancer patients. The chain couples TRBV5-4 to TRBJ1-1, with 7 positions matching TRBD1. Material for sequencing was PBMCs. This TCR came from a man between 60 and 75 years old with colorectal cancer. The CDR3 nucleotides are TGTGCCAGCAGCTTGCGGGGACAGTATATGGCTGAAGCTTTCTTT. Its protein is CASSLRGQYMAEAFF. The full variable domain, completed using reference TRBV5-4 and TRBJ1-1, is ETGVTQSPTHLIKTRGQQVTLRCSSQSGHNTVSWYQQALGQGPQFIFQYYREEENGRGNFPPRFSGLQFPNYSSELNVNALELDDSALYLCASSLRGQYMAEAFFGQGTRLTVV.